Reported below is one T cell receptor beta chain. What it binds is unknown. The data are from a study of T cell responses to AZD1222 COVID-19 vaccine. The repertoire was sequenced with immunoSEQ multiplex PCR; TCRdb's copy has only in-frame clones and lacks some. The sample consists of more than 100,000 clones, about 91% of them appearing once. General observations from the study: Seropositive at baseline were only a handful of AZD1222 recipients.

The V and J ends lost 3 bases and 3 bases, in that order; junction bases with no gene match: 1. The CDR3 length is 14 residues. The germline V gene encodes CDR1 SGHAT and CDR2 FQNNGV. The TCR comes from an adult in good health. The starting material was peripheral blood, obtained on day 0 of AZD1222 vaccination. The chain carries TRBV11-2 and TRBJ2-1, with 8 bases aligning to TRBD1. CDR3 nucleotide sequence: TGTGCCAGCAGCTTCGGACAGGGCTACAATGAGCAGTTCTTC. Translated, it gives CASSFGQGYNEQFF.